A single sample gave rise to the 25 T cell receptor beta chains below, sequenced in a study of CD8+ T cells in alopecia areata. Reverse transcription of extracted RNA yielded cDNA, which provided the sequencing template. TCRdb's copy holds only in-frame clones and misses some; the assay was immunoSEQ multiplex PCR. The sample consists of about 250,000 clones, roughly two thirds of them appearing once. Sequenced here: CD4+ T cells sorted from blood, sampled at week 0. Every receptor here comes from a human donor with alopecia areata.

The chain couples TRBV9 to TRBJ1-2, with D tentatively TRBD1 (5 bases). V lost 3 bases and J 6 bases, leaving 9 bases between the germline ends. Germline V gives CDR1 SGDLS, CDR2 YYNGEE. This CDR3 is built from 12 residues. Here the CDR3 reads CASSAGYDGYTF. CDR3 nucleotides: TGTGCCAGCAGCGCAGGGTATGATGGCTACACCTTC. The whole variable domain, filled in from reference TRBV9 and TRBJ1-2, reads DSGVTQTPKHLITATGQRVTLRCSPRSGDLSVYWYQQSLDQGLQFLIQYYNGEERAKGNILERFSAQQFPDLHSELNLSSLELGDSALYFCASSAGYDGYTFGSGTRLTVV.

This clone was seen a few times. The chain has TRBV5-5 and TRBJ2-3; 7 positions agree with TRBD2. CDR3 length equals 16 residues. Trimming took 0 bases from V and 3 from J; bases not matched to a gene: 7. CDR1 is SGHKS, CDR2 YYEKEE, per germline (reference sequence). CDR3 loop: CASSLEGGRRTDTQYF. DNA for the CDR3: TGTGCCAGCAGCTTGGAGGGAGGGCGTCGTACAGATACGCAGTATTTT.

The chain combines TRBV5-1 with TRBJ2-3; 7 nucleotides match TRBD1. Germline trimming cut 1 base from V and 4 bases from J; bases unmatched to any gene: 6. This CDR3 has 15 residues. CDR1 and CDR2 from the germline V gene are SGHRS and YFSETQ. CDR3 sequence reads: CASSLLDRKADTQYF. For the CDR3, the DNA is TGCGCCAGCAGCTTGCTGGACAGGAAAGCAGATACGCAGTATTTT. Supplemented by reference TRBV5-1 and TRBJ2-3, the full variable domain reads KAGVTQTPRYLIKTRGQQVTLSCSPISGHRSVSWYQQTPGQGLQFLFEYFSETQRNKGNFPGRFSGRQFSNSRSEMNVSTLELGDSALYLCASSLLDRKADTQYFGPGTRLTVL.

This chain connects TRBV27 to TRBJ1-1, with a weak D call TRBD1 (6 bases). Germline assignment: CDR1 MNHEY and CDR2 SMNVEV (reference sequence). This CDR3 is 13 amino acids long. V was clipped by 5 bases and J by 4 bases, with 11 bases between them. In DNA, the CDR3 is TGTGCCAGCAGTCGGACAGCAGTCACTGAAGCTTTCTTT. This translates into CASSRTAVTEAFF.

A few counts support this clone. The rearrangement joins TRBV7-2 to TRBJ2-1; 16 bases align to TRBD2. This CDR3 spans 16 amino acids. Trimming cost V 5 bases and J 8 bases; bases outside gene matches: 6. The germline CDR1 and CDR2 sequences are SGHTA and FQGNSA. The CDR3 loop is CASSPGLAGGPDEQFF. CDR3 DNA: TGTGCCAGCAGCCCGGGACTAGCGGGGGGGCCGGATGAGCAGTTCTTC. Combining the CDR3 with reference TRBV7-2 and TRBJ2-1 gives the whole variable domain GAGVSQSPSNKVTEKGKDVELRCDPISGHTALYWYRQSLGQGLEFLIYFQGNSAPDKSGLPSDRFSAERTGGSVSTLTIQRTQQEDSAVYLCASSPGLAGGPDEQFFGPGTRLTVL.

The CDR3 bases are TGTGCCAGCAGACGTCTACGCTCTGGGGCCAACGTCCTGACTTTC. As protein: CASRRLRSGANVLTF. V usage is TRBV6-5 and J usage is TRBJ2-6; no firm D call. CDR1 is MNHEY and CDR2 is SVGAGI in the germline V gene. The V gene lost 6 bases and the J gene lost 0 bases, with 9 bases spanning the gap. CDR3 length equals 15 residues.

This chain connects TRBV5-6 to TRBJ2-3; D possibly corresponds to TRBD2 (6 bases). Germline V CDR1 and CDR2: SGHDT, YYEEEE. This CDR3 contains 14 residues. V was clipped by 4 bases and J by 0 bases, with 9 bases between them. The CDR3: CASSRDLSTDTQYF. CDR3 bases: TGTGCCAGCAGCCGGGACTTAAGCACAGATACGCAGTATTTT. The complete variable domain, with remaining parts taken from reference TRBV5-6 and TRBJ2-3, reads DAGVTQSPTHLIKTRGQQVTLRCSPKSGHDTVSWYQQALGQGPQFIFQYYEEEERQRGNFPDRFSGHQFPNYSSELNVNALLLGDSALYLCASSRDLSTDTQYFGPGTRLTVL.

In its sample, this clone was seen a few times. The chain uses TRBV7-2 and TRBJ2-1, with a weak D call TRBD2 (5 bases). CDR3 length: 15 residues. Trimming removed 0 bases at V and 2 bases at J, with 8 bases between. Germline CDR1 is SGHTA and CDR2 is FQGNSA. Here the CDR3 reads CASSLATNTYNEQFF. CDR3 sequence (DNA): TGTGCCAGCAGCTTAGCGACTAACACCTACAATGAGCAGTTCTTC.

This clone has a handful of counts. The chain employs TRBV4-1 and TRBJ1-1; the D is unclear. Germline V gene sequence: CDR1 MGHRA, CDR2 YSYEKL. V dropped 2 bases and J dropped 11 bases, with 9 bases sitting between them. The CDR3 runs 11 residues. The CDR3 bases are TGCGCCAGCAGCCAAAATGGAGGGGCTTTCTTT. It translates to CASSQNGGAFF.

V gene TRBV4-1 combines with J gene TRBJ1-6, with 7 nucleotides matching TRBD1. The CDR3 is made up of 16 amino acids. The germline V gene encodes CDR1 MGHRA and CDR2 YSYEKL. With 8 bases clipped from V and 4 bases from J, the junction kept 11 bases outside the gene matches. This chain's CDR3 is CASALSVTGYNSPLHF. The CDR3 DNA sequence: TGCGCCAGCGCACTGTCTGTGACAGGGTATAATTCACCCCTCCACTTT.

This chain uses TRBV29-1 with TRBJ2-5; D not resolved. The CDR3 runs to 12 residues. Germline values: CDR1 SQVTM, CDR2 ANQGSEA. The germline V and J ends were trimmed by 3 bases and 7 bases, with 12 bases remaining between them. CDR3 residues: CSVEAARRTQYF. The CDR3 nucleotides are TGCAGCGTTGAGGCGGCCCGGCGGACCCAGTACTTC.

CDR3 nucleotide sequence: TGTGCCAGCAGCTCCCTTACCGGGGAGCTGTTTTTT. Its protein product is CASSSLTGELFF. The chain combines TRBV6-5 with TRBJ2-2; D is undetermined. CDR1 is MNHEY and CDR2 is SVGAGI in the germline V gene. The CDR3 sequence is 12 residues long. V lost 6 bases and J 5 bases, leaving 7 bases between the germline ends.

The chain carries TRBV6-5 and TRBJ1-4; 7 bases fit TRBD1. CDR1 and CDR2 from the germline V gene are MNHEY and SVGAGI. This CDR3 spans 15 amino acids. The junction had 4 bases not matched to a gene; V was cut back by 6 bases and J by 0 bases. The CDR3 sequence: CASRMTGTTNEKLFF. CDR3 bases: TGTGCCAGCAGAATGACAGGGACAACTAATGAAAAACTGTTTTTT.

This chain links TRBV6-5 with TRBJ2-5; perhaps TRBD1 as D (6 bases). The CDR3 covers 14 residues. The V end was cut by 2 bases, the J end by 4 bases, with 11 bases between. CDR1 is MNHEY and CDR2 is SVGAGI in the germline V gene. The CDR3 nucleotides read TGTGCCAGCAGTTACCGGCAGGGGCGAGAGACCCAGTACTTC. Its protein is CASSYRQGRETQYF.

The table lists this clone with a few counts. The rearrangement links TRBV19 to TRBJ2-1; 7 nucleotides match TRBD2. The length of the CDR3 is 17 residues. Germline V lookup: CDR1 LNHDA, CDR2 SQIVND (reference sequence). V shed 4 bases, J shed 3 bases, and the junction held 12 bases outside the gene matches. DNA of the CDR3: TGTGCCAGTAGTACTTCCCCGACTAGCTCCAACTACAATGAGCAGTTCTTC. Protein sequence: CASSTSPTSSNYNEQFF.

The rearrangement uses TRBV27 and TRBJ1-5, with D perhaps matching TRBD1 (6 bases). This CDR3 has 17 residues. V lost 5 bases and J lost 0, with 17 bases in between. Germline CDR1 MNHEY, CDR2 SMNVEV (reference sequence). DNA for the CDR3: TGTGCCAGCAGTCAGGGGACGGCAGGGTATAGCAATCAGCCCCAGCATTTT. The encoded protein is CASSQGTAGYSNQPQHF.

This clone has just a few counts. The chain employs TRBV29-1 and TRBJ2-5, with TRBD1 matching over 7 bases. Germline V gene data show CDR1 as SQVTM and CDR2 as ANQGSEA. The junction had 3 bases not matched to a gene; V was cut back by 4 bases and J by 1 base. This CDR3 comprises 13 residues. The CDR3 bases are TGCAGCGTTGGGGGACAGTTCCAAGAGACCCAGTACTTC. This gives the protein CSVGGQFQETQYF. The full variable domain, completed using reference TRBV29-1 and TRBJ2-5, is SAVISQKPSRDICQRGTSLTIQCQVDSQVTMMFWYRQQPGQSLTLIATANQGSEATYESGFVIDKFPISRPNLTFSTLTVSNMSPEDSSIYLCSVGGQFQETQYFGPGTRLLVL.

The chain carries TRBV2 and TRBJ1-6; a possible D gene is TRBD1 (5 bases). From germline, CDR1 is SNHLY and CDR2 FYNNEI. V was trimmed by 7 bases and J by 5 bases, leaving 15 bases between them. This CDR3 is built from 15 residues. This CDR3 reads CASKRAGMNNSPLHF. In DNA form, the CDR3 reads TGTGCCAGCAAGAGGGCAGGGATGAATAATTCACCCCTCCACTTT. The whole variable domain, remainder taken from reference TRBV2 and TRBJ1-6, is EPEVTQTPSHQVTQMGQEVILRCVPISNHLYFYWYRQILGQKVEFLVSFYNNEISEKSEIFDDQFSVERPDGSNFTLKIRSTKLEDSAMYFCASKRAGMNNSPLHFGNGTRLTVT.

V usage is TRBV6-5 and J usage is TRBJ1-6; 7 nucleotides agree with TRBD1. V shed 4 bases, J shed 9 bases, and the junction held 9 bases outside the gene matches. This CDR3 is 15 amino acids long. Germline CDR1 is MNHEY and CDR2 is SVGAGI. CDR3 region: CASSSGGTARSPLHF. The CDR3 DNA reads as TGTGCCAGCAGTTCAGGAGGGACAGCACGTTCACCCCTCCACTTT.

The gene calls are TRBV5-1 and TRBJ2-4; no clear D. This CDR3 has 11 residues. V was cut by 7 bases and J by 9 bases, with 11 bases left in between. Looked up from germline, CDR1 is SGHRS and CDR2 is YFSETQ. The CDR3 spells CASGYTGIQYF. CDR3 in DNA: TGCGCCAGCGGCTACACTGGCATTCAGTACTTC.

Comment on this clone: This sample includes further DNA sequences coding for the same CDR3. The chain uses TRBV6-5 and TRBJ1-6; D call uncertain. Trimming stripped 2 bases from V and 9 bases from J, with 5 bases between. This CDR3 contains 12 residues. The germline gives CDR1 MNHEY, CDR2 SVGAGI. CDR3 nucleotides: TGTGCCAGCAGTTACCCCGGTTCACCCCTCCACTTT. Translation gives CASSYPGSPLHF.

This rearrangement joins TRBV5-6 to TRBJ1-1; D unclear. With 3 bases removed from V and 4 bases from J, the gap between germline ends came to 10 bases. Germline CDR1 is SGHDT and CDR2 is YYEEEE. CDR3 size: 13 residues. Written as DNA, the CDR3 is TGTGCCAGCAGCTCGACTCTTGGCACTGAAGCTTTCTTT. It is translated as CASSSTLGTEAFF.

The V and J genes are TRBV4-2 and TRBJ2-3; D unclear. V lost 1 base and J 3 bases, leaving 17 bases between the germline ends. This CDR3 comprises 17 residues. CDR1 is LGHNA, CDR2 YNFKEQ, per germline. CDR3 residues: CASSQVSRVGQTDTQYF. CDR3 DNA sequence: TGTGCCAGCAGCCAAGTTTCTCGGGTTGGGCAGACAGATACGCAGTATTTT.

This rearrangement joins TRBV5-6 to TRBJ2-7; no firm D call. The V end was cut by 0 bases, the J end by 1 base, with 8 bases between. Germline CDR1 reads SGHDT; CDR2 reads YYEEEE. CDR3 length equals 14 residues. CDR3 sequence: CASSLAQPSYEQYF. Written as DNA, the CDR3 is TGTGCCAGCAGCTTGGCACAGCCATCCTACGAGCAGTACTTC.

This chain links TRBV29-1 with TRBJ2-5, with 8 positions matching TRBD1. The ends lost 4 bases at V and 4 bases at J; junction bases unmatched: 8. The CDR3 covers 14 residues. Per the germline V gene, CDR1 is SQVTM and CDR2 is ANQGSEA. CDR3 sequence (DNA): TGCAGCGTTGTTCAGGGGGCGCTACGAGAGACCCAGTACTTC. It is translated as CSVVQGALRETQYF.